Listed below are T cell receptor beta chains from one sample, sequenced in a study of T cell responses to AZD1222 COVID-19 vaccine. TCRdb keeps only in-frame clones here, not all; method: immunoSEQ multiplex PCR. The data contain about 120,000 clones, roughly 90% of them singletons. The source was peripheral blood, collected 28 days after the second AZD1222 dose. The receptor set was obtained from an adult who received the AZD1222 COVID-19 vaccine. Both conserved end residues are part of each CDR3. A D gene is named only where the DNA matches it firmly. Expanded clones are given a class, and other clones once, few, many or no size at all.

>.|TRBV6-4|13|.|TRBJ2-1
TGTGCCAGCAGTGAAGGTAGAGGCTGGGAGCAGTTCTTC
CASSEGRGWEQFF
>.|TRBV13|17|TRBD2|TRBJ2-5
TGTGCCAGCAGCTTTTGGGGACTAGCGGGGTCCCAAGAGACCCAGTACTTC
CASSFWGLAGSQETQYF
>once|TRBV3-1/TRBV3-2|13|TRBD2|TRBJ2-1
TGTGCCAGCAGCCGCAGGACTAGCGGGATTGAGGTCTTC
CASSRRTSGIEVF
>.|TRBV18|15|.|TRBJ2-7
TGTGCCAGCTCACCAATTCAGCGCCAGACCTACGAGCAGTACTTC
CASSPIQRQTYEQYF
>.|TRBV5-1|14|.|TRBJ2-7
TGCGCCAGCAGCTTGTTGGGGGGAGCCTACGAGCAGTACTTC
CASSLLGGAYEQYF
>.|TRBV2|14|TRBD1|TRBJ1-2
TGTGCCAGCAGCGAACAGGGGCCCCACTATGGCTACACCTTC
CASSEQGPHYGYTF
>.|TRBV13|15|.|TRBJ1-2
TGTGCCAGCAGCTTAGGCCAAAGGACCGCGTCTGGCTACACCTTC
CASSLGQRTASGYTF
>.|TRBV7-8|17|TRBD1|TRBJ2-7
TGTGCCAGCAGCTTAGCCACTGGACAGGGTGAAACCTACGAGCAGTACTTC
CASSLATGQGETYEQYF
>.|TRBV7-8|12|.|TRBJ1-6
TGTGCCAGCAGCTTCGCCGATTCACCCCTCCACTTT
CASSFADSPLHF
>.|TRBV7-3|15|TRBD2|TRBJ2-7
TGTGCCAGCAGCTCCACTAGCGGGGGTAGTGGCGAGCAGTACTTC
CASSSTSGGSGEQYF
>.|TRBV3-1/TRBV3-2|15|.|TRBJ1-2
TGTGCCAGCAGCCAAGATTGGGCCCCTAACTATGGCTACACCTTC
CASSQDWAPNYGYTF
>.|TRBV3-1/TRBV3-2|16|TRBD2|TRBJ2-1
TGTGCCAGCAGTTTCGATGGGACTAGCTCCTACAATGAGCAGTTCTTC
CASSFDGTSSYNEQFF
>.|TRBV10-1|16|.|TRBJ1-3
TGCGCCAGCAGTGGGACGCGGGGAACAGGAGGAAACACCATATATTTT
CASSGTRGTGGNTIYF
>.|TRBV3-1/TRBV3-2|16|TRBD2|TRBJ2-5
TGTGCCAGCAGCAACGGACTAGCGGGTAGACAAGAGACCCAGTACTTC
CASSNGLAGRQETQYF
>.|TRBV11-2|13|.|TRBJ1-2
TGTGCCAGCAGCTCCATAGGGAGCTATGGCTACACCTTC
CASSSIGSYGYTF
>.|TRBV11-2|14|.|TRBJ1-4
TGTGCCAGCAGCTTAGAACAGGGAAACGAAAAACTGTTTTTT
CASSLEQGNEKLFF
>.|TRBV29-1|11|.|TRBJ1-1
TGCAGCGTCAGCCGGACAGACCAAGCTTTCTTT
CSVSRTDQAFF
>.|TRBV24-1|14|.|TRBJ2-3
TGTGCCACCAGTGATCCCAGCGGTGGGGATACGCAGTATTTT
CATSDPSGGDTQYF
>.|TRBV12-5|15|TRBD2|TRBJ2-1
TGTGCTAGTGGTCCAGGACTAGCGGGAGACAATGAGCAGTTCTTC
CASGPGLAGDNEQFF
>medium-sized|TRBV4-2|17|.|TRBJ2-3
TGTGCCAGCAGCCAAGACGTCATGGGGGAACTCACAGATACGCAGTATTTT
CASSQDVMGELTDTQYF
>once|TRBV9|14|TRBD1|TRBJ1-1
TGTGCCAGCAGCGGGGGACAGTGGAACACTGAAGCTTTCTTT
CASSGGQWNTEAFF
>few|TRBV6-2/TRBV6-3|13|.|TRBJ1-5
TGTGCCAGCAGTTCTCTGGTTGGTCAGCCCCAGCATTTT
CASSSLVGQPQHF
>.|TRBV5-1|14|TRBD1|TRBJ1-2
TGCGCCAGCAGCTCCCAAATGACAGGGGGCGGCTACACCTTC
CASSSQMTGGGYTF
>.|TRBV19|14|.|TRBJ1-5
TGTGCCAGTAGTATAGTTGGGATACGGCAGCCCCAGCATTTT
CASSIVGIRQPQHF
>.|TRBV19|15|TRBD1|TRBJ2-5
TGTGCCAGTAGTATCGCACAGGGGGAAACGGAGACCCAGTACTTC
CASSIAQGETETQYF
>.|TRBV6-5|13|.|TRBJ1-5
TGTGCCAGCGGGTCACACGACTATCAGCCCCAGCATTTT
CASGSHDYQPQHF
>.|TRBV30|11|.|TRBJ1-1
TGTGCCTGGAGTAATAGGGTGCAGGCTTTCTTT
CAWSNRVQAFF
>.|TRBV27|13|.|TRBJ2-7
TGTGCCAGCAGTTTGGCGGGGTTCTACGAGCAGTACTTC
CASSLAGFYEQYF
>.|TRBV4-1|15|.|TRBJ1-1
TGCGCCAGCAGCCCAGGACAAGGTTGGGGCACTGAAGCTTTCTTT
CASSPGQGWGTEAFF
>.|TRBV7-9|13|.|TRBJ1-5
TGTGCCACCGCCGGGGGGAGAGATCAGCCCCAGCATTTT
CATAGGRDQPQHF
>.|TRBV15|15|.|TRBJ1-4
TGTGCCACCAGCAGAGCTTGGGGTTCTAATGAAAAACTGTTTTTT
CATSRAWGSNEKLFF
>.|TRBV5-1|16|.|TRBJ1-1
TGCGCCAGCAGCTTAAGTACGTGGGAACAGAACACTGAAGCTTTCTTT
CASSLSTWEQNTEAFF
>.|TRBV10-2|12|.|TRBJ2-5
TGCGCCAGCAGTGAGAGGGCGGAGACCCAGTACTTC
CASSERAETQYF
>once|TRBV7-9|13|.|TRBJ1-1
TGTGCCAGCAGCTTTCAGACTGTGGCTGAAGCTTTCTTT
CASSFQTVAEAFF
>once|TRBV18|13|.|TRBJ2-7
TGTGCCAGCTCACCTTTTCCGATCTACGAGCAGTACTTC
CASSPFPIYEQYF
>.|TRBV18|15|TRBD2|TRBJ2-7
TGTGCCAGCTCACCTAGGACTAGCGGGATCAACGAGCAGTACTTC
CASSPRTSGINEQYF
>once|TRBV7-9|12|.|TRBJ2-7
TGTGCCAGCAGCCGAAACCGGGACCCACGGTACTTC
CASSRNRDPRYF
>.|TRBV6-2/TRBV6-3|17|.|TRBJ2-7
TGTGCCAGCAGTTACGACGGCGGGACAGCCTGGGCATACGAGCAGTACTTC
CASSYDGGTAWAYEQYF
>.|TRBV5-1|15|TRBD2|TRBJ2-7
TGCGCCAGCAGCCCTAGGACTAGCGACACCTACGAGCAGTACTTC
CASSPRTSDTYEQYF
>.|TRBV10-3|15|TRBD1|TRBJ1-2
TGTGCCATCAGGGGGACAGAGGCATCTAGCTATGGCTACACCTTC
CAIRGTEASSYGYTF
>once|TRBV5-1|15|TRBD1|TRBJ1-1
TGCGCCAGCAGCTATCGACAGGGGGCGGACACTGAAGCTTTCTTT
CASSYRQGADTEAFF
>.|TRBV4-1|11|.|TRBJ2-1
TGCGCCAGCAGCCACTACAATGAGCAGTTCTTC
CASSHYNEQFF
>.|TRBV5-4|15|.|TRBJ1-2
TGTGCCAGCAGCTTGTCTGGGGTCCTCAACTATGGCTACACCTTC
CASSLSGVLNYGYTF
>.|TRBV9|13|.|TRBJ2-7
TGTGCCAGCAGGGGCGAGGCATCCTACGAGCAGTACTTC
CASRGEASYEQYF
>.|TRBV3-1/TRBV3-2|14|.|TRBJ2-5
TGTGCCAGCAGCCAAGTGGGTCGCGGAGAGACCCAGTACTTC
CASSQVGRGETQYF
>.|TRBV5-6|14|TRBD1|TRBJ1-1
TGTGCCAGCAGCGGGACAGACGGTAGCACTGAAGCTTTCTTT
CASSGTDGSTEAFF
>.|TRBV11-2|13|.|TRBJ1-1
TGTGCCAGCAGTATAACTCAGAGGACTGAAGCTTTCTTT
CASSITQRTEAFF
>.|TRBV4-1|16|TRBD1|TRBJ2-3
TGCGCCAGCGGGTACAGGGGTCCCTCTAGCACAGATACGCAGTATTTT
CASGYRGPSSTDTQYF
>.|TRBV7-2|14|.|TRBJ1-3
TGTGCCAGCAGCTTAGGATCCAGCGGAAACACCATATATTTT
CASSLGSSGNTIYF
>.|TRBV4-1|15|.|TRBJ1-1
TGCGCCAGCAGCCAAGGTAGGGGCCCCAGGGCTGAAGCTTTCTTT
CASSQGRGPRAEAFF
>.|TRBV2|13|.|TRBJ1-5
TGTGCCAGCAGTGGGACAGGCAATCAGCCCCAGCATTTT
CASSGTGNQPQHF
>.|TRBV5-1|13|.|TRBJ2-3
TGCGCCAGCAGCTTAGCGGGCACAGATACGCAGTATTTT
CASSLAGTDTQYF
>.|TRBV10-3|15|.|TRBJ1-5
TGTGCCATCAGTGAAAGGCCAGCCTTCAATCAGCCCCAGCATTTT
CAISERPAFNQPQHF
>.|TRBV4-1|16|.|TRBJ2-1
TGCGCCAGCATCCAGGCATTTGGGACGGCTTACAATGAGCAGTTCTTC
CASIQAFGTAYNEQFF
>.|TRBV2|13|.|TRBJ1-2
TGTGCCGTCCGTAGACAGGCAAACTATGGCTACACCTTC
CAVRRQANYGYTF
>once|TRBV18|14|.|TRBJ1-3
TGTGCCAGCTCAGAAGGGAATTCTCGAAACACCATATATTTT
CASSEGNSRNTIYF
>.|TRBV6-1|14|.|TRBJ1-1
TGTGCCAGCAGTGAAATCCGGGGCGGGACTGAAGCTTTCTTT
CASSEIRGGTEAFF
>.|TRBV28|17|.|TRBJ2-2
TGTGCCAGCAGTTCGTATAACAGGTGGGGGAACACCGGGGAGCTGTTTTTT
CASSSYNRWGNTGELFF
>.|TRBV15|14|.|TRBJ1-2
TGTGCCACCAGCAGAGATAGAGGGGACTATGGCTACACCTTC
CATSRDRGDYGYTF
>.|TRBV3-1/TRBV3-2|11|.|TRBJ1-1
TGTGCCAGCAGCCAAGGTGCGTGGGCTTTCTTT
CASSQGAWAFF